The 5 T cell receptor beta chains given below trace back to one sample, sequenced in a study of technical replicates of blood from a handful of donors. Method: immunoSEQ multiplex PCR; TCRdb's copy keeps in-frame clones and lacks some. This table has some 15,000 clones, roughly 84% appearing once. Sequencing was done on a sample of PBMCs. Every receptor here comes from a human donor in good health.

V gene TRBV30 combines with J gene TRBJ2-3, with TRBD1 identical over 11 bases. V lost 2 bases to trimming and J lost 4 bases; unmatched junction nucleotides: 8. Germline V gene sequence: CDR1 GTSNPN, CDR2 SVGIG (reference sequence). The CDR3 extends over 16 amino acids. The CDR3: CAWSLGGQGAADTQYF. The CDR3, as DNA: TGTGCCTGGAGTCTTGGTGGACAGGGGGCTGCAGATACGCAGTATTTT.

This clone came up once. This CDR3 reads CASSLSGDGYTF. CDR3 nucleotide sequence: TGCGCCAGCAGCTTGTCCGGGGATGGCTACACCTTC. This chain uses TRBV5-1 with TRBJ1-2, with D hard to call. Looked up from germline, CDR1 is SGHRS and CDR2 is YFSETQ. CDR3 length: 12 amino acids. V lost 1 base, J lost 6 bases, and 7 bases lay in between.

The V and J genes are TRBV14 and TRBJ2-3, with D possibly being TRBD1 (6 bases). CDR1 and CDR2 (germline): SGHDN, FVKESK. CDR3 length: 15 residues. V dropped 4 bases and J dropped 2 bases, with 13 bases sitting between them. The CDR3: CASSPWGRVTDTQYF. CDR3 DNA sequence: TGTGCCAGCAGCCCATGGGGGCGGGTCACAGATACGCAGTATTTT.

The V gene is TRBV18, the J gene TRBJ2-1; 8 bases map to TRBD2. After removal of 5 bases from V and 10 bases from J, the junction contained 13 bases not matched to a gene. The CDR3 is 15 amino acids. From germline, CDR1 is KGHSH and CDR2 LQKENI. The CDR3 DNA reads as TGTGCCAGCTCAGACCCTAGCGGGTGGGGCGGCGAGCAGTTCTTC. Amino acid sequence: CASSDPSGWGGEQFF.

The J gene is TRBJ2-1, the V gene TRBV7-2; maybe TRBD2 (5 bases). V gave up 6 bases and J gave up 0 bases, with 12 bases separating them. The length of the CDR3 is 15 residues. Germline CDR1 reads SGHTA; CDR2 reads FQGNSA. CDR3: CASRPRGSSYNEQFF. The CDR3 DNA reads as TGTGCCAGCAGACCCCGGGGATCCTCCTACAATGAGCAGTTCTTC.